This T cell receptor beta chain derives from a study of T-cell reconstitution after alpha-beta-depleted transplantation in children. The CDR3 consists of 13 residues. Between the trimmed V and J ends, which lost 7 bases and 7 bases, there was a span of 17 bases. Unique molecular identifiers featured in how the TCRbeta library was prepared. MiXCR, run by TCRdb on the PCR reads, gives a single entry per CDR3 protein. The sample shows over 400,000 distinct CDR3 sequences, about 45% of them seen only once. This specimen consisted of PBMCs, obtained before TCRalphabeta/CD19-depleted stem cell transplant. The receptor comes from a girl aged 2-10 years with aplastic anemia, due to receive a stem cell transplant. The V gene is TRBV12-3 or TRBV12-4, the J gene TRBJ2-7; a possible D gene is TRBD2 (6 bases). CDR3 in amino acids: CASTPYMGGEQYF. CDR3 sequence (DNA): TGTGCCAGCACCCCGTACATGGGGGGTGAGCAGTACTTC.